This section outlines one T cell receptor (beta chain) sequence together with its context. This sample stems from a study of blood T cell repertoires in COVID-19. On the study more broadly: T cells, B-cell-depleted T cells, or PBMCs provided the cDNA or gDNA that served as material.

Clones were sequenced by immunoSEQ multiplex PCR, and TCRdb holds only the in-frame ones, with some missing. Seen here are some 98,000 clones, approximately 82% observed once, and the top ten hold roughly 11%. CDR1 is SEHNR, CDR2 FQNEAQ, per germline (reference sequence). The CDR3 runs to 15 residues. After removal of 3 bases from V and 7 bases from J, the junction contained 10 bases not matched to a gene. V gene TRBV7-9 combines with J gene TRBJ2-7; TRBD2 aligns across 9 bases. The TCR originated in a man in his sixties or seventies with active or convalescent COVID-19. Sequencing was done on a sample of peripheral blood. As DNA, the CDR3 is TGTGCCAGCAGCTTTTCTAGCGGGATGGCGGGGGAGCAGTACTTC. Translated, it gives CASSFSSGMAGEQYF.